Shown below are 19 T cell receptor beta chains from a single sample sequenced in a study of beta chain features in type 1 diabetes. Reverse transcribing all isolated RNA meant expressed TCRB transcripts were sequenced. Profiling relied on immunoSEQ multiplex PCR, and the TCRdb table lists in-frame clones only, not all of them. Among about 340,000 clones listed, approximately 8.2% were seen once. Sequencing was performed on central memory CD4+ T cells from blood. The receptors stem from a woman younger than 30 in good health.

This sequence joins TRBV25-1 and TRBJ2-3, with D unclear. CDR3 length: 15 residues. Germline CDR1 reads MGHDK; CDR2 reads SYGVNS. V was trimmed by 4 bases and J by 2 bases, leaving 13 bases between them. The CDR3 region has the DNA TGTGCCAGCAGTGGTGAAGGATGGGTCACAGATACGCAGTATTTT. Its translation is CASSGEGWVTDTQYF.

The chain links TRBV5-1 to TRBJ2-1; 7 bases fit TRBD1. V shed 7 bases, J shed 4 bases, and the junction held 17 bases outside the gene matches. The CDR3 covers 17 residues. CDR1 and CDR2 from the germline V gene are SGHRS and YFSETQ. The CDR3 loop reads CASGKGQQDSFYNEQFF. The CDR3 coding sequence is TGCGCCAGCGGGAAGGGACAGCAAGATAGCTTTTACAATGAGCAGTTCTTC.

V and J are TRBV7-3 and TRBJ2-7; D gene unclear. There are 14 residues in the CDR3. Germline-derived CDR1 and CDR2 are SGHTA and FQGTGA. V lost 4 bases to trimming and J lost 0 bases, with 10 bases between them. CDR3 residues: CASSYYLSSYEQYF. As DNA, the CDR3 is TGTGCCAGCAGCTATTACCTAAGCTCCTACGAGCAGTACTTC.

This clone was counted between two and nine times. This sequence joins TRBV15 and TRBJ2-5, with D maybe TRBD1 (6 bases). In germline, CDR1 is LNHNV, CDR2 YYDKDF (reference sequence). CDR3 length equals 14 residues. V was shortened by 9 bases and J by 4 bases, with 18 bases between the two germline ends. The CDR3 here is CATTDTDRRETQYF. In nucleotides, the CDR3 is TGTGCCACTACTGACACCGACAGGAGAGAGACCCAGTACTTC.

This clone was seen a few times. This chain links TRBV7-8 with TRBJ2-5; D is possibly TRBD2 (5 bases). The CDR3 extends over 11 amino acids. Germline loops: CDR1 SGHVS, CDR2 FQNEAQ. The V end lost 6 bases, the J end lost 5 bases, and 7 bases lay between the germline ends. The CDR3 DNA reads as TGTGCCAGCAGGAGAGGGGAGACCCAGTACTTC. This sequence encodes CASRRGETQYF.

The chain uses TRBV5-6 and TRBJ2-5; D gene ambiguous. CDR1 is SGHDT, CDR2 YYEEEE, per germline. There are 15 residues in the CDR3. V was pared by 0 bases and J by 3 bases, with 12 bases between. The CDR3 loop reads CASSLVSAAKETQYF. For the CDR3, the DNA is TGTGCCAGCAGCTTGGTTTCGGCAGCCAAAGAGACCCAGTACTTC.

The chain joins TRBV5-1 to TRBJ1-4, with a possible D match to TRBD1 (6 bases). The CDR3 sequence is 15 residues long. The V gene lost 5 bases and the J gene lost 4 bases, with 15 bases spanning the gap. The germline CDR1 and CDR2 sequences are SGHRS and YFSETQ. In DNA, the CDR3 is TGCGCCAGCAGAGCCGGGACAACGGGTAATGAAAAACTGTTTTTT. It specifies CASRAGTTGNEKLFF.

Many counts were recorded for this clone. In DNA, the CDR3 is TGTGCCAGCAGCCACGGGACAGGGTTGACAGATACGCAGTATTTT. It encodes CASSHGTGLTDTQYF. This sequence joins TRBV5-4 and TRBJ2-3; 9 nucleotides line up with TRBD1. Trimming took 4 bases from V and 3 from J; bases not matched to a gene: 6. Germline-derived CDR1 and CDR2 are SGHNT and YYREEE (reference sequence). The CDR3 consists of 15 residues.

The sample holds many counts of this clone. The V gene is TRBV28, the J gene TRBJ1-5; unclear D gene. The CDR3 contains 15 residues. Trimming took off 5 bases at V and 4 bases at J, with 15 bases between the two ends. The germline V gene has CDR1 MDHEN and CDR2 SYDVKM. CDR3 region: CASSPSWSGNQPQHF. The CDR3, as DNA: TGTGCCAGCAGTCCCTCTTGGTCTGGTAATCAGCCCCAGCATTTT.

There are a few counts of this clone. The V gene is TRBV4-3, the J gene TRBJ2-5; the match to TRBD2 covers 13 bases. Germline assignment: CDR1 LGHNA and CDR2 YSLEER. The CDR3 extends over 18 amino acids. V was pared by 4 bases and J by 4 bases, with 12 bases of the junction left unmatched. CDR3 coding DNA: TGCGCCAGCAGCCCTGGACTAGCGGGAGTGGCAGCGAGAGAGACCCAGTACTTC. It translates to CASSPGLAGVAARETQYF.

This clone was counted only a few times. The genes are TRBV18 and TRBJ1-2, with 7 bases fitting TRBD1. The CDR3 spans 13 residues. V trimming: 2 bases; J trimming: 6 bases; junction bases outside the gene matches: 3. Germline V gene data show CDR1 as KGHSH and CDR2 as LQKENI. The CDR3 DNA follows: TGTGCCAGCTCACCAAGAACAGGGGATGGCTACACCTTC. Amino acid sequence: CASSPRTGDGYTF.

In this sample, this clone turned up a few times. This chain links TRBV29-1 with TRBJ2-7, with TRBD2 identical over 15 bases. Germline-derived CDR1 and CDR2 are SQVTM and ANQGSEA. The junction had 4 bases not matched to a gene; V was cut back by 4 bases and J by 0 bases. This CDR3 has 16 residues. CDR3 loop: CSVGGLAGGRSYEQYF. In nucleotides, the CDR3 is TGCAGCGTTGGGGGACTAGCGGGAGGACGCTCCTACGAGCAGTACTTC.

V gene TRBV18 combines with J gene TRBJ2-6; 11 nucleotides match TRBD2. Trimming at V came to 3 bases and at J to 3 bases, leaving 10 bases not matched to a gene. In germline, CDR1 is KGHSH, CDR2 LQKENI. This CDR3 comprises 19 residues. The CDR3 region is CASSPRTSGSFGGANVLTF. The CDR3 nucleotides read TGTGCCAGCTCACCCAGGACTAGCGGGTCCTTCGGTGGGGCCAACGTCCTGACTTTC.

V is TRBV4-1 and J is TRBJ2-2; 10 bases map to TRBD2. This CDR3 has 17 residues. Germline CDR1 MGHRA, CDR2 YSYEKL. V shed 2 bases, J shed 5 bases, and the junction held 8 bases outside the gene matches. The CDR3 DNA sequence: TGCGCCAGCAGCCAATTTCTAGCGGGAGTAGGGACCGGGGAGCTGTTTTTT. Translating it yields CASSQFLAGVGTGELFF.

This clone was found a few times. The chain is built from TRBV11-2 and TRBJ2-7; 8 bases map to TRBD1. V gave up 4 bases and J gave up 4 bases; unmatched junction bases: 9. CDR1 and CDR2 (germline): SGHAT, FQNNGV. CDR3 length: 15 residues. CDR3 in DNA: TGTGCCAGCAGCTCGGCAGGGGGCCCGGGTTACGAGCAGTACTTC. Protein: CASSSAGGPGYEQYF.

This clone was seen only a few times. The J gene is TRBJ2-7, the V gene TRBV19; D remains ambiguous. V gave up 3 bases and J gave up 3 bases, with 12 bases separating them. The CDR3 loop spans 14 amino acids. Germline V gene data show CDR1 as LNHDA and CDR2 as SQIVND (reference sequence). The CDR3 region has the DNA TGTGCCAGTAGTATGCGTAGCCTCCTCTACGAGCAGTACTTC. Protein sequence: CASSMRSLLYEQYF.

This clone was seen a handful of times. The chain is built from TRBV18 and TRBJ2-3; the D is unclear. CDR1 and CDR2 (germline): KGHSH, LQKENI. Trimming removed 3 bases at V and 5 bases at J, with 3 bases between. The CDR3 totals 11 residues. The CDR3 spells CASSPEDTQYF. CDR3 sequence (DNA): TGTGCCAGCTCACCCGAAGATACGCAGTATTTT.

This clone was counted between two and nine times. The sample has other DNA sequences that encode this CDR3 too. The V gene is TRBV2, the J gene TRBJ2-5; D remains ambiguous. V lost 1 base and J 4 bases, leaving 1 base between the germline ends. CDR1 SNHLY and CDR2 FYNNEI come from the germline V gene. This CDR3 is built from 11 residues. The CDR3 DNA reads TGTGCCAGCAGTGAAGGAGAGACCCAGTACTTC. It yields the protein CASSEGETQYF.

The V gene is TRBV4-2, the J gene TRBJ1-1; 7 positions match TRBD1. V shed 7 bases, J shed 5 bases, and the junction held 7 bases outside the gene matches. CDR1 and CDR2 from the germline V gene are LGHNA and YNFKEQ. The CDR3 covers 13 residues. The CDR3 coding sequence is TGTGCCAGCACCCGACAGGGATTTACTGAAGCTTTCTTT. It translates to CASTRQGFTEAFF.